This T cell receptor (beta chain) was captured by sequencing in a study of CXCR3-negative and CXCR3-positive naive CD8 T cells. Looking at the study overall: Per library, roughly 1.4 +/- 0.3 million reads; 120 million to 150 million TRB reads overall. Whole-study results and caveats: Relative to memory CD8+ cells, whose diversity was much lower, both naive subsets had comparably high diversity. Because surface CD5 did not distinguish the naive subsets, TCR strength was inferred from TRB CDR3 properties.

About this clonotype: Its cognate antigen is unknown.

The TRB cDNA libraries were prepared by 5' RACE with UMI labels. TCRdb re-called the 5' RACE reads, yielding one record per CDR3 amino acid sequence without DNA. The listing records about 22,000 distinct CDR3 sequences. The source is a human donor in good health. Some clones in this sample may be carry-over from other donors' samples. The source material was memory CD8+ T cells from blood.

CDR3 sequence: CATSLRDRGPEKLFF. The V gene is TRBV15, the J gene TRBJ1-4; as DNA is missing, the TRBD1 call by TCRdb cannot be tested. Germline lookup yields CDR1 LNHNV and CDR2 YYDKDF (reference sequence). The CDR3 is made up of 15 amino acids. Drawing the rest from reference TRBV15 and TRBJ1-4, the complete variable domain is DAMVIQNPRYQVTQFGKPVTLSCSQTLNHNVMYWYQQKSSQAPKLLFHYYDKDFNNEADTPDNFQSRRPNTSFCFLDIRSPGLGDTAMYLCATSLRDRGPEKLFFGSGTQLSVL.